The present entry profiles one T cell receptor (beta chain) with its context. Its antigen remains unidentified. V was cut by 1 base and J by 10 bases, with 13 bases left in between. Germline CDR1 reads SEHNR; CDR2 reads FQNEAQ (reference sequence). The CDR3 has 13 residues. This entry is derived from a study of cytomegalovirus exposure and HLA in healthy donors. At the level of the study: The same platform as the approximately 670 first-cohort repertoires was used for the 120 validation repertoires, a later analysis reported. Study results and limitations: Rare TCR sequences predominated, though certain public TCRs were found in many donors.

The protocol was immunoSEQ multiplex PCR, while the TCRdb copy is restricted to in-frame clones and leaves out a portion. The sample shows 150,000 to 200,000 clones, roughly 82% of them seen only once. The sequenced sample consisted of PBMCs. J is TRBJ1-1 and V is TRBV7-9; no reliable D call. The receptor's source is a woman aged 18-30 years in good health and CMV-seronegative. As DNA, the CDR3 is TGTGCCAGCAGCTTAGGGTCTATAGGGAGAGCTTTCTTT. The encoded protein is CASSLGSIGRAFF.